The clone carrying this TCR beta chain was seen a handful of times. The antigen remains unidentified. These data belong to a study of T cell repertoires in cytomegalovirus infection. Overall study: Recently identified HLA-C-restricted CMV epitopes were used, and well-studied HLA-B-restricted CMV epitopes were used as well. The study's findings and limits: In two of eight donors, the top clonotype was HLA-C-restricted CMV-specific.

Using its own MiXCR run on the reads, TCRdb lists one record per CDR3 protein. The sample includes a few hundred thousand distinct CDR3 sequences, approximately 22% of them seen just once. The germline V and J ends were trimmed by 2 bases and 6 bases, with 11 bases remaining between them. Germline V gene lookup returns CDR1 SNHLY and CDR2 FYNNEI. The CDR3 runs 14 residues. The rearrangement links TRBV2 to TRBJ1-5; D not certain. The receptor's source is a human donor in good health (CMV status not recorded). Some clones in this sample may be carry-over from other donors' samples. Sequenced here: cultured PBMCs, sampled from culture after CMV antigen stimulation. The CDR3 DNA is TGTGCCAGCAGTGAACTAATGGTCGGTCAGCCCCAGCATTTT. It yields the protein CASSELMVGQPQHF. The whole variable domain, filled in from reference TRBV2 and TRBJ1-5, reads EPEVTQTPSHQVTQMGQEVILRCVPISNHLYFYWYRQILGQKVEFLVSFYNNEISEKSEIFDDQFSVERPDGSNFTLKIRSTKLEDSAMYFCASSELMVGQPQHFGDGTRLSIL.